This T cell receptor (beta chain) was observed in a study of blood T cell repertoires in COVID-19. CDR3 length: 14 amino acids. Germline-derived CDR1 and CDR2 are MNHEY and SVGAGI. Trimming left V 8 bases short and J 1 base short, with 11 bases between. Using immunoSEQ multiplex PCR, the repertoire was profiled, and TCRdb retains in-frame clones only, with some absent. The data show about 280,000 clones, about 89% seen once. The origin of this receptor is a man aged 50 to 60 with acute or convalescent COVID-19. Source material: peripheral blood. The gene calls are TRBV6-5 and TRBJ2-2, with a possible D match to TRBD2 (5 bases). CDR3 DNA sequence: TGTGCCAGCCGGCTAGCTCAGAACACCGGGGAGCTGTTTTTT. It specifies CASRLAQNTGELFF.